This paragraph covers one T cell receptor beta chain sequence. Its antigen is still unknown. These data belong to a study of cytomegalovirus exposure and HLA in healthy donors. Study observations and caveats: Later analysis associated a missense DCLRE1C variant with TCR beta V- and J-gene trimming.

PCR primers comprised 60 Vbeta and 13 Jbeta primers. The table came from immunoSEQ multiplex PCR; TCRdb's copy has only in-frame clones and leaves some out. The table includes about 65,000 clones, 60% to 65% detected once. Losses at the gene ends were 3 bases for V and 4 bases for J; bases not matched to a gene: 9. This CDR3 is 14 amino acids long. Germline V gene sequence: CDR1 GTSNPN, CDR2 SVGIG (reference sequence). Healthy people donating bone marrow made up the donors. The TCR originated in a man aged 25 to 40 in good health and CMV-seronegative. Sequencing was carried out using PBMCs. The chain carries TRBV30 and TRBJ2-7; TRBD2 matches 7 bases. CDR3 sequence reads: CAWSTGGGDYEQYF. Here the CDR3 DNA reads TGTGCCTGGAGCACGGGAGGCGGCGATTACGAGCAGTACTTC. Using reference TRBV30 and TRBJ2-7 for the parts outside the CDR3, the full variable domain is SQTIHQWPATLVQPVGSPLSLECTVEGTSNPNLYWYRQAAGRGLQLLFYSVGIGQISSEVPQNLSASRPQDRQFILSSKKLLLSDSGFYLCAWSTGGGDYEQYFGPGTRLTVT.